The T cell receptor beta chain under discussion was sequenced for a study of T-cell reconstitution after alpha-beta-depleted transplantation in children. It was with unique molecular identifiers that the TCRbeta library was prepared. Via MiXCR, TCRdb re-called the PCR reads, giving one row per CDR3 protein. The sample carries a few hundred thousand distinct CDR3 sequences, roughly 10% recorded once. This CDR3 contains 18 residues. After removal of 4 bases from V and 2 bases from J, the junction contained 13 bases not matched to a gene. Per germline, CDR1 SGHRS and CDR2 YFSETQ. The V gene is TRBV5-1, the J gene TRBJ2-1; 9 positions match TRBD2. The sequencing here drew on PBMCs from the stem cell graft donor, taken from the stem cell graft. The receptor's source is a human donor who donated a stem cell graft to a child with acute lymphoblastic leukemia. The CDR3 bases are TGCGCCAGCAGCCCTGGGTTGGCGGGGGGGATTCCCTACAATGAGCAGTTCTTC. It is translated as CASSPGLAGGIPYNEQFF. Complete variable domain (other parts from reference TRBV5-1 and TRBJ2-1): KAGVTQTPRYLIKTRGQQVTLSCSPISGHRSVSWYQQTPGQGLQFLFEYFSETQRNKGNFPGRFSGRQFSNSRSEMNVSTLELGDSALYLCASSPGLAGGIPYNEQFFGPGTRLTVL.